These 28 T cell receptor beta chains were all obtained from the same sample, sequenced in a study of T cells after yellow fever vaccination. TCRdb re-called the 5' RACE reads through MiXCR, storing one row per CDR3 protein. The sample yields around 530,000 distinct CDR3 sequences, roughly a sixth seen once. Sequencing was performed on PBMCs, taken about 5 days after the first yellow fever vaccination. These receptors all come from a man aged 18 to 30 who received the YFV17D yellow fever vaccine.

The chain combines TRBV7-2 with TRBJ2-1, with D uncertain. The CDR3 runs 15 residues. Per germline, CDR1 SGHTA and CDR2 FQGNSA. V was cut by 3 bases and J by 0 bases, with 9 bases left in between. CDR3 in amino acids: CASSFATPSYNEQFF. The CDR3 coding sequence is TGTGCCAGCAGCTTCGCAACTCCCTCCTACAATGAGCAGTTCTTC.

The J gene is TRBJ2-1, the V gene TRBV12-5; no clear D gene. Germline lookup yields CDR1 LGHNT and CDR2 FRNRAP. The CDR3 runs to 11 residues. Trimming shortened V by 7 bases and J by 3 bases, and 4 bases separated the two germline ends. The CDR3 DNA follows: TGTGCTAGTGCCGTCTACAATGAGCAGTTCTTC. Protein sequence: CASAVYNEQFF.

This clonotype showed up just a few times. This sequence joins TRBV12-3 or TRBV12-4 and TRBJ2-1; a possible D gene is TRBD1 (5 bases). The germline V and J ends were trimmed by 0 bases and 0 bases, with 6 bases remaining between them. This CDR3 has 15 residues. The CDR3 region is CASSLAGPSYNEQFF. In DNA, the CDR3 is TGTGCCAGCAGTTTAGCGGGGCCCTCCTACAATGAGCAGTTCTTC.

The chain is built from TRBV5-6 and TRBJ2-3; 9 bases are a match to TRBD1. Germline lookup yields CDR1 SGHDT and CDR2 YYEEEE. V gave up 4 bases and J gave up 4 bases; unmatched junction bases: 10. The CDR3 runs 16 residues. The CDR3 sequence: CASSLGRTGAADTQYF. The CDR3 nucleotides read TGTGCCAGCAGCCTTGGGAGGACAGGGGCTGCAGATACGCAGTATTTT.

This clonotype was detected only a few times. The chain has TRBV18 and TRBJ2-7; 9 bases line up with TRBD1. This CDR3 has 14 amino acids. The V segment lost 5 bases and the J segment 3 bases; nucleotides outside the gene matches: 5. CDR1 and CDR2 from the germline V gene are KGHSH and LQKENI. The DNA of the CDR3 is TGTGCCAGCTCATGGGGACAGGGTGACTACGAGCAGTACGTC. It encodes CASSWGQGDYEQYV.

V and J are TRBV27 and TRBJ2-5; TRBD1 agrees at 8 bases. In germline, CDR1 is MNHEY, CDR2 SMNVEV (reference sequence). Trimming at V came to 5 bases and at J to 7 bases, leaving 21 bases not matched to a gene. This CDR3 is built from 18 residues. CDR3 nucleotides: TGTGCCAGCAGTCCCGGACAGGGCTTGACTCTTTGGGGTGTGACCCAGTACTTC. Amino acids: CASSPGQGLTLWGVTQYF.

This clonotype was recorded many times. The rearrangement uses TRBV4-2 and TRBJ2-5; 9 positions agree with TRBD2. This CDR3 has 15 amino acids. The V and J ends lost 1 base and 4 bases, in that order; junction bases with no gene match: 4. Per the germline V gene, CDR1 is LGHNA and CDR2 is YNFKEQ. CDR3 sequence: CASSQGTSEGETQYF. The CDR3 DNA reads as TGTGCCAGCAGCCAAGGGACTAGCGAGGGAGAGACCCAGTACTTC.

Written as DNA, the CDR3 is TGTGCCAGGCGAATTCCCGCCCGCAGATGCGAGCAGTACTTC. It codes for CARRIPARRCEQYF. The rearrangement joins TRBV6-1 to TRBJ2-7; D call uncertain. Germline V gives CDR1 MNHNS, CDR2 SASEGT. The V gene lost 9 bases and the J gene lost 6 bases, with 21 bases spanning the gap. The length of the CDR3 is 14 residues.

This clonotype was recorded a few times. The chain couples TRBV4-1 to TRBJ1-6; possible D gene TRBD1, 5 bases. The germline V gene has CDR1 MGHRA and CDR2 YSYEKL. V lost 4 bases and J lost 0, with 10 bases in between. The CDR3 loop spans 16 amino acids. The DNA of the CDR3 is TGCGCCAGCAGCCGACGACAGAGCTCCTATAATTCACCCCTCCACTTT. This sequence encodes CASSRRQSSYNSPLHF.

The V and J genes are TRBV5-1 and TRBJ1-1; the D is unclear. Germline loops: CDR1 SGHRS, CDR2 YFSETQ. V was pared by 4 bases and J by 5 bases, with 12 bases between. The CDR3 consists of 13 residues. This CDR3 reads CASSVTPKTEAFF. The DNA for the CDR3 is TGCGCCAGCAGCGTTACACCGAAAACTGAAGCTTTCTTT.

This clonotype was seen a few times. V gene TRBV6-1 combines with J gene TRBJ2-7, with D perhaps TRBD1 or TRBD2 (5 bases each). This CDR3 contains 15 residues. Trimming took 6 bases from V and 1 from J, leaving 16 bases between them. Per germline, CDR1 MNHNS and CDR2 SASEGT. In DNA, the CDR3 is TGTGCCAGCAGGCCCGACCCAGGGAGATCCTACGAGCAGTACGTC. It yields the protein CASRPDPGRSYEQYV.

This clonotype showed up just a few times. CDR3 bases: TGTGCCAGCAGCCCCGGTGGGGCAGGGGGCGCGAACACTGAAGCTTTCTTT. It encodes CASSPGGAGGANTEAFF. The J gene is TRBJ1-1, the V gene TRBV7-2; TRBD1 aligns across 8 bases. The V gene's germline CDR1 is SGHTA and CDR2 FQGNSA. The CDR3 contains 17 residues. The junction had 12 bases not matched to a gene; V was cut back by 5 bases and J by 1 base.

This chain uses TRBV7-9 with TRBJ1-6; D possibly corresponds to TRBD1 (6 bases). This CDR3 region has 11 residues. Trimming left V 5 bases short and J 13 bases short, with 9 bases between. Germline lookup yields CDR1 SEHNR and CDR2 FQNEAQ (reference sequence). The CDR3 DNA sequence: TGTGCCAGCAGCAACACAGGGCCCCTCCACTTT. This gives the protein CASSNTGPLHF.

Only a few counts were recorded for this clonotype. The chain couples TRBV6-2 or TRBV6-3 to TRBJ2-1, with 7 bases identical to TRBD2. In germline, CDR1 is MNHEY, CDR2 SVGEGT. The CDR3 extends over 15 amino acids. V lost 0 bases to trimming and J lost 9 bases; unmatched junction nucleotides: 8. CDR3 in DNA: TGTGCCAGCAGTTACTCTGGACTAGTAGGGGCTGAGCAGTTCTTC. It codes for CASSYSGLVGAEQFF.

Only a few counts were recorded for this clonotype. Here the CDR3 DNA reads TGTGCCAGCAGTTACCGTACAGGGTCCCACGAGCAGTACGTC. The encoded protein is CASSYRTGSHEQYV. This rearrangement joins TRBV6-5 to TRBJ2-7; D is possibly TRBD1 (6 bases). Germline lookup yields CDR1 MNHEY and CDR2 SVGAGI. This CDR3 is built from 14 residues. Trimming shortened V by 2 bases and J by 5 bases, and 13 bases separated the two germline ends.

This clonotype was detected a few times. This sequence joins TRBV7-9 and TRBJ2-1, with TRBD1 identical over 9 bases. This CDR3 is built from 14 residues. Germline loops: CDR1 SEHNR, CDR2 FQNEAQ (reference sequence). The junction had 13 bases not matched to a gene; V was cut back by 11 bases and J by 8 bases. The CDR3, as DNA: TGTGCCGGAGAGGGACAGGGTCGGGGATATGAGCAGTTCTTC. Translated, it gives CAGEGQGRGYEQFF.

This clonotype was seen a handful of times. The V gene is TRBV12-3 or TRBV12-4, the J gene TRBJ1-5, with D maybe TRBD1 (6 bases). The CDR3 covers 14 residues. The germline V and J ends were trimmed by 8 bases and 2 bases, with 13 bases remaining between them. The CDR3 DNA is TGTGCCAGCGCCGACAGGTTGGGCAATCAGCCCCAGCATTTT. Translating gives CASADRLGNQPQHF.

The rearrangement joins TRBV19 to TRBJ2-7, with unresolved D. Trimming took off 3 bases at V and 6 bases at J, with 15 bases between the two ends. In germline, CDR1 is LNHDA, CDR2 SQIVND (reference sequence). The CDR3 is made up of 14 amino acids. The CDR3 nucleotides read TGTGCCAGTAGTATTTCCCCTTCTGGCTCCGAGCAGTACTTC. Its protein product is CASSISPSGSEQYF. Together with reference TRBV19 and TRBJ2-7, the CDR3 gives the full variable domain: DGGITQSPKYLFRKEGQNVTLSCEQNLNHDAMYWYRQDPGQGLRLIYYSQIVNDFQKGDIAEGYSVSREKKESFPLTVTSAQKNPTAFYLCASSISPSGSEQYFGPGTRLTVT.

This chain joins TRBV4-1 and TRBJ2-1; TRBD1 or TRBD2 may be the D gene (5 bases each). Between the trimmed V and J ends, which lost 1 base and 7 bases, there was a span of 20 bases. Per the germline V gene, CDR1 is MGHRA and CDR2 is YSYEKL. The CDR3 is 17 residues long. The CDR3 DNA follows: TGCGCCAGCAGCCAAGCCCAGGGCCTCCTAGCAGGTAATGAGCAGTTCTTC. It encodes CASSQAQGLLAGNEQFF.

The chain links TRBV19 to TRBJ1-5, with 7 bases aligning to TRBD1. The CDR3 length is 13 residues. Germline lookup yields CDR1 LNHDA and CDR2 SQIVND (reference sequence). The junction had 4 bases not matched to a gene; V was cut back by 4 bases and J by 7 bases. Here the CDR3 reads CASSRIRGQPQHF. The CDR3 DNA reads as TGTGCCAGTAGTAGAATCAGGGGGCAGCCCCAGCATTTT.

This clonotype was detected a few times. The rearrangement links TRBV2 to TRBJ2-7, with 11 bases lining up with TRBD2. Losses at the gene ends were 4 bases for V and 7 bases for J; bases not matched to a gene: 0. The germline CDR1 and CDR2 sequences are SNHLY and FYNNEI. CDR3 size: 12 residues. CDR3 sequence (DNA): TGTGCCAGCAGTGGACTAGCGGGAGAGCAGTACGTC. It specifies CASSGLAGEQYV.

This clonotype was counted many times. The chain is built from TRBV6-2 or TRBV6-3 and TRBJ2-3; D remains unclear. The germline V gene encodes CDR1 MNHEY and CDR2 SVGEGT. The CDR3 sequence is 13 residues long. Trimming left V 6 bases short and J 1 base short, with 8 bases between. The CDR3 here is CASRSRGTDTQYF. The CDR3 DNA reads TGTGCCAGCAGATCTCGAGGCACAGATACGCAGTATTTT.

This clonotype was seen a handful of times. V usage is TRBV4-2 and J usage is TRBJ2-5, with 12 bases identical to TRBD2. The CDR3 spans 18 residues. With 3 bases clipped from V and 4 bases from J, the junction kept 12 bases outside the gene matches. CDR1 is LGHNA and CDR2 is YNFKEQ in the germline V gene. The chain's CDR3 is CASSQREVTSGGIETQYF. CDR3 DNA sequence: TGTGCCAGCAGCCAGAGGGAGGTAACTAGCGGGGGGATAGAGACCCAGTACTTC.

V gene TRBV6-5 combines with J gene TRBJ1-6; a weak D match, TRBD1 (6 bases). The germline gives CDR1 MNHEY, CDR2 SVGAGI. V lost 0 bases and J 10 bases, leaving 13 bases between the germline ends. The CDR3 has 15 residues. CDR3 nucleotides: TGTGCCAGCAGTTACTCCGAAAACAGGGTATCACCCCTCCACTTT. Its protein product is CASSYSENRVSPLHF.

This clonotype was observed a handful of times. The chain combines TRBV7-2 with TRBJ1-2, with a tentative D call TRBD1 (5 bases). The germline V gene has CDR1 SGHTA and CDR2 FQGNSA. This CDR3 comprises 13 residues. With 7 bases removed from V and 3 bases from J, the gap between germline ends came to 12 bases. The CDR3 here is CASNSRADYGYTF. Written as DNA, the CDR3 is TGTGCCAGCAACAGCAGGGCGGACTATGGCTACACCTTC.

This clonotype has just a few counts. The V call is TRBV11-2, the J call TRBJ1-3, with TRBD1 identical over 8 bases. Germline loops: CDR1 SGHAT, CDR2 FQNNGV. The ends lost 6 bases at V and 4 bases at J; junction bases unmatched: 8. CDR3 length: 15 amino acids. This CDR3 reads CASSSTGGAGNTIYF. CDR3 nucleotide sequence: TGTGCCAGCAGTTCCACAGGGGGTGCCGGAAACACCATATATTTT.

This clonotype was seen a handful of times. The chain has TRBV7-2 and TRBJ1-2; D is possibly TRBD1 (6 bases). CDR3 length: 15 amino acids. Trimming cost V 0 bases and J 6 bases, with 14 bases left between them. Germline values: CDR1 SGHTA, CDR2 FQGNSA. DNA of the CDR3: TGTGCCAGCAGCTTAGCCCTTGGACAGAACCATGGCTACACCTTC. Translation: CASSLALGQNHGYTF.

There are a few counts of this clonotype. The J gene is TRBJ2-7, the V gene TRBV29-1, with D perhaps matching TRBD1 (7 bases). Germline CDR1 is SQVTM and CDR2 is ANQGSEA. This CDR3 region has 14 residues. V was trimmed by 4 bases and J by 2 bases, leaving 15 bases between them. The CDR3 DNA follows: TGCAGCGTTGTCGGATCAGGGGGGACCTACGAGCAGTACTTC. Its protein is CSVVGSGGTYEQYF.